This T cell receptor (beta chain) derives from a study of blood T cell repertoires in COVID-19 (dated by TCRdb to the early 2020s). As for the study more broadly: Samples from collaborators originated in the United States, Italy and Spain and spanned both the acute and convalescent phases of COVID-19. Samples came from the ongoing ImmuneRACE study (first 160 participants) plus 1,254 subjects from 6 global collaborators. Nearly every sample came with metadata listing a de-identified subject ID, COVID-19 status, age in years and sex. The repertoires were released in a freely available public database meant as a resource for research on the immune response to SARS-CoV-2. The prospective study material was composed of cDNA or gDNA derived from T cells, B-cell-depleted T cells, or PBMCs. Where available, HLA class I and class II types were obtained from metadata supplied by the sample provider rather than from assay-based typing. Subjects who had been exposed to COVID-19, were actively infected with it, or had recovered from it provided the deeply sampled blood TCRbeta repertoires that made up the dataset.

In the prospective study, participants were roughly 18 to 95 years old, resided in approximately 22 geographic areas of the United States, and were enrolled through a virtual design. Cohort assignment in the prospective study relied on participant-reported clinical history from a screening survey and a study questionnaire. Recovered participants in ImmuneRACE Cohort 3 were defined by two consecutive negative NP/OP PCR tests, clearance by a healthcare professional, or resolution of symptoms. Each participant in the prospective study had whole blood, serum and a nasopharyngeal or oropharyngeal swab collected by mobile phlebotomists. Additional blood draws and questionnaires over an approximately two-month period could optionally be provided by prospective study participants. Prospective study blood samples were shipped either frozen or at room temperature before DNA extraction. This clone has just one count. This receptor's antigen is unknown. No base quality information exists; no much larger clone differs at one position.

CDR1 and CDR2 are drawn from the germline V gene (reference sequence): LNHNV, YYDKDF. Trimming takes 8 bases from V and 0 bases from J, and the germline ends sit 8 bases apart. The CDR3, cysteine through phenylalanine, is 14 amino acids long. The entry retains the CDR3 DNA only, 42 bases that are in frame from base 1. The immunoSEQ Assay, a bias-controlled multiplex PCR, was used to amplify TCRbeta CDR3 regions from genomic DNA. The original methods were these. The number of nucleated cells in each sample was estimated by amplification of reference gene primers within the assay. Sequence reads were collapsed and filtered to measure the absolute abundance of every unique TCRbeta CDR3 rearrangement. For each sample, productive Simpson clonality was calculated as the square root of Simpson's diversity index over productive rearrangements. In TCRdb, the immuneACCESS table is reduced to in-frame sequences with V and J assigned. These tables do not hold every clone; where another copy was compared, an unresolved V gene accounts for under half, and the others remain unexplained. The V and J calls and clone size were taken over from that table, and D and trimming were inferred from the DNA. The sample table records about 300,000 clones; approximately 90% of these occur just once. Of the sample, approximately 5.4% is held by the ten largest clones.

The paper as a whole reports these results and caveats: How much clinical and demographic metadata was included differed by source and by participant, and the metadata was provided uncurated.

Here the chain combines TRBV15 and TRBJ2-6; TRBD2 might be the D gene, on 6 matching bases. Sequencing was done on a sample of PBMCs or T cells enriched from blood (not recorded which). The TCR was taken from a woman in her 30s who had recovered from COVID-19. The DNA reads as follows: TGTGCCACCCGGCGGGGCTCTGGGGCCAACGTCCTGACTTTC. This yields the protein CATRRGSGANVLTF.